Shown below are 7 T cell receptor beta chains from a single sample sequenced in a study of T cells after yellow fever vaccination. TCRdb redid the calling of the 5' RACE reads with MiXCR, one entry per CDR3 protein. The sample lists around 300,000 distinct CDR3 sequences, over 4% occurring once. Sequenced here: PBMCs, sampled 5 days after the yellow fever booster vaccination. The receptors come from a man aged 18 to 30 who received the YFV17D yellow fever vaccine.

In its sample, this clonotype was seen a few times. The chain recombines TRBV7-2 with TRBJ1-6; maybe TRBD1 (5 bases). CDR1 and CDR2 from the germline V gene are SGHTA and FQGNSA. The V end was cut by 0 bases, the J end by 9 bases, with 18 bases between. There are 17 residues in the CDR3. The CDR3, as DNA: TGTGCCAGCAGCTTAGCGGGCAGGGTGGTGTTGAGTTCACCCCTCCACTTT. Protein sequence: CASSLAGRVVLSSPLHF.

The chain combines TRBV7-3 with TRBJ1-2; D unclear. The CDR3 covers 12 residues. Deletions cut 5 bases from V and 5 bases from J, with 9 bases between. Germline CDR1 and CDR2: SGHTA and FQGTGA. CDR3: CASSRVGYGYTF. The CDR3 nucleotides are TGTGCCAGCAGCAGGGTTGGATATGGCTACACCTTC.

This chain connects TRBV7-3 to TRBJ2-1, with 11 bases lining up with TRBD2. V trimming: 4 bases; J trimming: 0 bases; junction bases outside the gene matches: 8. Germline values: CDR1 SGHTA, CDR2 FQGTGA. The CDR3 has 18 amino acids. CDR3 residues: CASSSLGTSGSSYNEQFF. CDR3 nucleotides: TGTGCCAGCAGCTCGTTAGGGACTAGCGGTTCCTCCTACAATGAGCAGTTCTTC.

V gene TRBV5-4 combines with J gene TRBJ1-1, with 12 bases that match TRBD1. Germline lookup yields CDR1 SGHNT and CDR2 YYREEE (reference sequence). With 4 bases clipped from V and 6 bases from J, the junction kept 4 bases outside the gene matches. The CDR3 totals 14 residues. CDR3: CASSPGTGGPEAFF. The CDR3 DNA is TGTGCCAGCAGCCCCGGGACAGGGGGCCCTGAAGCTTTCTTT.

The chain joins TRBV5-1 to TRBJ1-5, with D unclear. The germline V gene encodes CDR1 SGHRS and CDR2 YFSETQ. CDR3 length: 14 residues. The V end was cut by 0 bases, the J end by 3 bases, with 7 bases between. The CDR3 reads CASSLGLPNQPQHF. The CDR3 DNA reads as TGCGCCAGCAGCTTGGGTCTTCCCAATCAGCCCCAGCATTTT.

The chain is built from TRBV6-2 or TRBV6-3 and TRBJ2-5; TRBD1 aligns across 9 bases. Germline CDR1 reads MNHEY; CDR2 reads SVGEGT. The ends lost 4 bases at V and 2 bases at J; junction bases unmatched: 8. CDR3 size: 16 residues. Written as DNA, the CDR3 is TGTGCCAGCAGTTCACCCCTCGGGACAGGGCAAGAGACCCAGTACTTC. Its translation: CASSSPLGTGQETQYF.

This clonotype was counted at least ten times. The rearrangement uses TRBV6-2 or TRBV6-3 and TRBJ1-5; 7 bases line up with TRBD1. CDR1 MNHEY and CDR2 SVGEGT come from the germline V gene. The CDR3 extends over 15 amino acids. J was trimmed by 5 bases and V by 5 bases; bases with no gene match: 9. CDR3: CASSPGLRGDQPQHF. CDR3 nucleotide sequence: TGTGCCAGCAGTCCGGGACTCAGGGGGGATCAGCCCCAGCATTTT.